This is a list of T cell receptor beta chains from one sample in a study of T cell repertoires in cytomegalovirus infection. MiXCR was run by TCRdb on the reads, yielding one entry per CDR3 protein. The repertoire holds 230,000 or so distinct CDR3 sequences, 30% to 45% seen once, with roughly three fifths in the top ten. No antigen has been identified for these receptors. Source: CD8+ T cells from cultured PBMCs, taken from culture after CMV antigen stimulation. Receptor source: a human donor in good health (CMV status not recorded). Some clones in this sample may be carry-over from other donors' samples. CDR3s leave out the opening cysteine and the closing phenylalanine or tryptophan. Fields, in order: J gene, V gene, D gene, CDR3 protein. The D gene is left open where the match is weak.

J gene: TRBJ2-7
V gene: TRBV19
D gene: NA
CDR3 protein: ASRTGGEQY

J gene: TRBJ1-1
V gene: TRBV12-3/TRBV12-4
D gene: NA
CDR3 protein: ASSWENTEAF

J gene: TRBJ2-7
V gene: TRBV5-6
D gene: NA
CDR3 protein: ASRPAEGKTYEQY

J gene: TRBJ2-6
V gene: TRBV9
D gene: TRBD1
CDR3 protein: ASSTLQGWGANVLT

J gene: TRBJ1-5
V gene: TRBV10-3
D gene: NA
CDR3 protein: AISESGPHGQPQH

J gene: TRBJ1-2
V gene: TRBV10-1
D gene: TRBD1
CDR3 protein: ASSETGVGYT

J gene: TRBJ2-1
V gene: TRBV19
D gene: TRBD2
CDR3 protein: ASSMARGAYNEQF

J gene: TRBJ2-5
V gene: TRBV24-1
D gene: NA
CDR3 protein: ATSEPGTSETQY

J gene: TRBJ2-1
V gene: TRBV7-9
D gene: NA
CDR3 protein: ASSSNWGVSYNEQF

J gene: TRBJ1-1
V gene: TRBV7-2
D gene: NA
CDR3 protein: ASSLVSREAF

J gene: TRBJ2-1
V gene: TRBV4-1
D gene: NA
CDR3 protein: ASSQERWESSYNEQF

J gene: TRBJ1-4
V gene: TRBV2
D gene: NA
CDR3 protein: ASRDTGEEKLF

J gene: TRBJ2-4
V gene: TRBV7-8
D gene: TRBD2
CDR3 protein: ASSLGGSGRKNIQY

J gene: TRBJ2-7
V gene: TRBV7-4
D gene: TRBD2
CDR3 protein: ASSPTSGDLYEQY

J gene: TRBJ2-1
V gene: TRBV14
D gene: TRBD2
CDR3 protein: ASSQELARANEQF

J gene: TRBJ2-7
V gene: TRBV28
D gene: NA
CDR3 protein: ASTPRRDSASFYEQY

J gene: TRBJ1-2
V gene: TRBV6-2/TRBV6-3
D gene: TRBD1
CDR3 protein: ASSYSGQGGYGYT

J gene: TRBJ2-5
V gene: TRBV5-1
D gene: TRBD1
CDR3 protein: ASSLASDRDQDTPY

J gene: TRBJ2-7
V gene: TRBV29-1
D gene: TRBD2
CDR3 protein: SVRTSGPYEQY

J gene: TRBJ2-1
V gene: TRBV30
D gene: NA
CDR3 protein: AWSSGGSEQF

J gene: TRBJ2-2
V gene: TRBV20-1
D gene: TRBD1
CDR3 protein: SAPDRLNTGELF

J gene: TRBJ2-7
V gene: TRBV2
D gene: NA
CDR3 protein: ARQDLYEQY

J gene: TRBJ2-1
V gene: TRBV20-1
D gene: NA
CDR3 protein: SATTGISYNEQF

J gene: TRBJ2-1
V gene: TRBV14
D gene: NA
CDR3 protein: ASSLSRGRLWNEQF

J gene: TRBJ2-1
V gene: TRBV27
D gene: TRBD2
CDR3 protein: ASRLAGAYEQF

J gene: TRBJ2-1
V gene: TRBV6-8
D gene: TRBD2
CDR3 protein: ASSYSPSGSPLYNEQF

J gene: TRBJ2-2
V gene: TRBV23-1
D gene: NA
CDR3 protein: ASSPLKTGDTGELF

J gene: TRBJ2-2
V gene: TRBV5-1
D gene: NA
CDR3 protein: ASSGGRELF

J gene: TRBJ2-4
V gene: TRBV20-1
D gene: NA
CDR3 protein: SARDLEGRRAIQY

J gene: TRBJ1-1
V gene: TRBV12-5
D gene: NA
CDR3 protein: ASGLGHEAF

J gene: TRBJ1-2
V gene: TRBV4-1
D gene: NA
CDR3 protein: ASSQVLGVYYGYT

J gene: TRBJ2-7
V gene: TRBV7-6
D gene: NA
CDR3 protein: ASSAAAYEQY

J gene: TRBJ1-6
V gene: TRBV7-2
D gene: NA
CDR3 protein: ASSLIGSPLH

J gene: TRBJ2-5
V gene: TRBV7-2
D gene: NA
CDR3 protein: ASSLEPHLIGETQY

J gene: TRBJ2-5
V gene: TRBV6-1
D gene: TRBD1
CDR3 protein: ASSESTTGDSYQETQY

J gene: TRBJ1-2
V gene: TRBV6-5
D gene: NA
CDR3 protein: ASSYSGFPGGYT

J gene: TRBJ2-6
V gene: TRBV12-3/TRBV12-4
D gene: NA
CDR3 protein: ASSAVRGANVLT

J gene: TRBJ1-2
V gene: TRBV10-1
D gene: NA
CDR3 protein: ASSPAGANYGYT

J gene: TRBJ2-1
V gene: TRBV7-3
D gene: NA
CDR3 protein: ASSPGLDYNEQF

J gene: TRBJ1-1
V gene: TRBV6-2/TRBV6-3
D gene: NA
CDR3 protein: SSSSPEQKTEAF

J gene: TRBJ2-1
V gene: TRBV12-3/TRBV12-4
D gene: NA
CDR3 protein: ASSQPGGPLDNEQF

J gene: TRBJ2-1
V gene: TRBV6-1
D gene: TRBD1
CDR3 protein: ASRSRGTMYNEQF

J gene: TRBJ2-3
V gene: TRBV7-6
D gene: NA
CDR3 protein: ASSLAQGGRTDTQY

J gene: TRBJ2-3
V gene: TRBV6-1
D gene: NA
CDR3 protein: AAEGGTDTQY

J gene: TRBJ2-1
V gene: TRBV7-7
D gene: NA
CDR3 protein: ASSRTQGGYNEQF

J gene: TRBJ2-1
V gene: TRBV24-1
D gene: NA
CDR3 protein: ATSDVKGPNSYNEQF

J gene: TRBJ1-2
V gene: TRBV12-5
D gene: TRBD1
CDR3 protein: ASGPTTGGDYGYT

J gene: TRBJ2-7
V gene: TRBV12-3/TRBV12-4
D gene: NA
CDR3 protein: ASSPDISYEQY

J gene: TRBJ1-1
V gene: TRBV27
D gene: NA
CDR3 protein: ASTPPGRGTEAF